This entry lists 11 T cell receptor beta chains sequenced from one sample in a study of blood T cells in healthy people across ages. The use of a sample-barcoded 5' primer and a J-beta primer mix characterized a second PCR of about 7 to 12 cycles. TCRdb ran MiXCR on the 5' RACE reads and lists one entry per CDR3 protein. The data show approximately 810,000 distinct CDR3 sequences, less than 35% seen once. The sequenced sample consisted of blood. Receptor source: a woman of 80 years or more in good health.

V gene TRBV20-1 combines with J gene TRBJ2-1, with 9 positions matching TRBD1. Matching the DNA end better, TRBJ2-7 makes the J call doubtful. The CDR3 runs 14 residues. Germline V gives CDR1 DFQATT, CDR2 SNEGSKA (reference sequence). This CDR3 reads CSARVDRGYNEQYF. CDR3 sequence (DNA): TGCAGTGCTAGAGTCGACAGGGGGTACAATGAGCAGTACTTC.

This clonotype has a handful of counts. The gene calls are TRBV20-1 and TRBJ1-1; 11 bases map to TRBD1. The CDR3 totals 13 residues. Germline CDR1 and CDR2: DFQATT and SNEGSKA (reference sequence). The CDR3 is CTGQGASDTEAFF. The CDR3 DNA is TGCACCGGACAGGGGGCCTCGGACACTGAAGCTTTCTTT.

Remarks on this clonotype: Being one base from a much bigger clone, this may be a read error. The CDR3, as DNA: TGCAGTGCTAGAGATCTGGGGAGCGGGGGGGCCTACAATGAGCAGTGCTTC. It codes for CSARDLGSGGAYNEQCF. The V gene is TRBV20-1, the J gene TRBJ2-1; TRBD2 matches 10 bases. The CDR3 has 17 amino acids. Germline V gene lookup returns CDR1 DFQATT and CDR2 SNEGSKA (reference sequence).

This clonotype has a count of ten or more. The chain recombines TRBV3-1 with TRBJ2-5, with D maybe TRBD2 (7 bases). From germline, CDR1 is LGHDT and CDR2 YNNKEL (reference sequence). The length of the CDR3 is 16 residues. V lost 3 bases and J 4 bases, leaving 18 bases between the germline ends. Written as DNA, the CDR3 is TGTGCCAGCAGCCATCGCGAGGGGGGGCGCAGAGAGACCCAGTACTTC. Amino acids: CASSHREGGRRETQYF.

There are a few counts of this clonotype. The chain links TRBV2 to TRBJ2-1; no definite D call. Germline CDR1 SNHLY, CDR2 FYNNEI. The CDR3 length is 15 residues. With 4 bases removed from V and 0 bases from J, the gap between germline ends came to 10 bases. CDR3 sequence: CASSVEASSYNEQFF. The CDR3 DNA is TGTGCCAGCAGTGTAGAGGCGAGCTCCTACAATGAGCAGTTCTTC.

The rearrangement joins TRBV12-3 or TRBV12-4 to TRBJ2-3, with D perhaps TRBD1 (5 bases). V gave up 6 bases and J gave up 0 bases, with 16 bases separating them. The CDR3 has 16 amino acids. CDR3 amino acids: CASSPQGGGSTDTQYF. The DNA of the CDR3 is TGTGCCAGCAGCCCCCAGGGTGGCGGTAGCACAGATACGCAGTATTTT.

This chain uses TRBV2 with TRBJ2-7, with TRBD1 matching 9 bases. The germline CDR1 and CDR2 sequences are SNHLY and FYNNEI. The CDR3 runs to 14 residues. The J segment lost 1 base and the V segment lost 3 bases, leaving 1 base of the junction unmatched. CDR3 in amino acids: CASSDDRGSYEQYF. CDR3 coding DNA: TGTGCCAGCAGTGATGACAGGGGGTCCTACGAGCAGTACTTC. Using reference TRBV2 and TRBJ2-7 for the parts outside the CDR3, the full variable domain is EPEVTQTPSHQVTQMGQEVILRCVPISNHLYFYWYRQILGQKVEFLVSFYNNEISEKSEIFDDQFSVERPDGSNFTLKIRSTKLEDSAMYFCASSDDRGSYEQYFGPGTRLTVT.

The V gene is TRBV28, the J gene TRBJ1-2; weak D call: TRBD1 (6 bases). V lost 8 bases to trimming and J lost 0 bases, with 19 bases between them. Germline lookup yields CDR1 MDHEN and CDR2 SYDVKM. The CDR3 sequence is 16 residues long. This CDR3 reads CASLGGWTPANYGYTF. Here the CDR3 DNA reads TGTGCCAGCTTGGGGGGCTGGACCCCAGCTAACTATGGCTACACCTTC.

This clonotype was seen at least ten times. This sequence joins TRBV20-1 and TRBJ2-5, with D possibly matching TRBD1 (5 bases). V lost 2 bases to trimming and J lost 5 bases, with 9 bases between them. In germline, CDR1 is DFQATT, CDR2 SNEGSKA (reference sequence). The length of the CDR3 is 12 residues. CDR3 residues: CSARWQGETQYF. DNA for the CDR3: TGCAGTGCTAGATGGCAGGGTGAGACCCAGTACTTC.

J is TRBJ2-7 and V is TRBV28, with 8 bases matching TRBD2. The length of the CDR3 is 19 residues. CDR1 is MDHEN and CDR2 is SYDVKM in the germline V gene. The ends lost 5 bases at V and 7 bases at J; junction bases unmatched: 25. CDR3 protein: CASSPFPGGGRGGPYEQYF. The CDR3, as DNA: TGTGCCAGCAGTCCATTCCCGGGGGGTGGACGCGGGGGGCCGTATGAGCAGTACTTC.

This clonotype was seen many times. The chain has TRBV29-1 and TRBJ2-1, with 13 bases that match TRBD2. This CDR3 has 17 amino acids. The germline V gene encodes CDR1 SQVTM and CDR2 ANQGSEA. V was clipped by 6 bases and J by 0 bases; unmatched bases: 8. CDR3 DNA: TGCAGCGTGCGGACTAGCGGGGGCTTGAGCTCCTACAATGAGCAGTTCTTC. It codes for CSVRTSGGLSSYNEQFF.